This T cell receptor beta chain originates from a study of HIV-infected children after antiretroviral therapy interruption. Study as a whole: Most children had recorded EBV and CMV exposure. Weeks 0, 48 and 150 were sampled under continuous treatment.

Regarding the study as a whole: Shared-triplet CDR3 clusters increased after interruption in three patients.

This CDR3 has 16 residues. Germline CDR1 reads PRHDT; CDR2 reads FYEKMQ (reference sequence). Trimming stripped 0 bases from V and 0 bases from J, with 11 bases between. In its sample, this clonotype was seen many times. Its antigen is as yet unknown. Noted treatment: PENTA 11 planned treatment interruption arm or continuous ART arm. Memory CD8+ CD45RO+ CD45RA- T cells were sorted from thawed PBMCs. The TCR library was built from RNA with a 3' RACE protocol and unique molecular identifiers. TCRdb processed the 3' RACE reads anew with MiXCR; each CDR3 protein has one entry. The table records some 15,000 distinct CDR3 sequences, about 3.6% of them present only once.

V is TRBV13 and J is TRBJ2-5, with no clear D. The specimen was CD45RO+ CD8+ T cells from PBMCs, pooled from several time points, collected from a donor given antiretroviral therapy, either interrupted or continuous. Subset denoted: memory CD8+ CD45RO+ CD45RA- T cells. The source is a pool of human donors with HIV. As DNA, the CDR3 is TGTGCCAGCAGCTTAGGGGGCTGGACGGACCAAGAGACCCAGTACTTC. It is translated as CASSLGGWTDQETQYF. Combining the CDR3 with reference TRBV13 and TRBJ2-5 gives the whole variable domain AAGVIQSPRHLIKEKRETATLKCYPIPRHDTVYWYQQGPGQDPQFLISFYEKMQSDKGSIPDRFSAQQFSDYHSELNMSSLELGDSALYFCASSLGGWTDQETQYFGPGTRLLVL.